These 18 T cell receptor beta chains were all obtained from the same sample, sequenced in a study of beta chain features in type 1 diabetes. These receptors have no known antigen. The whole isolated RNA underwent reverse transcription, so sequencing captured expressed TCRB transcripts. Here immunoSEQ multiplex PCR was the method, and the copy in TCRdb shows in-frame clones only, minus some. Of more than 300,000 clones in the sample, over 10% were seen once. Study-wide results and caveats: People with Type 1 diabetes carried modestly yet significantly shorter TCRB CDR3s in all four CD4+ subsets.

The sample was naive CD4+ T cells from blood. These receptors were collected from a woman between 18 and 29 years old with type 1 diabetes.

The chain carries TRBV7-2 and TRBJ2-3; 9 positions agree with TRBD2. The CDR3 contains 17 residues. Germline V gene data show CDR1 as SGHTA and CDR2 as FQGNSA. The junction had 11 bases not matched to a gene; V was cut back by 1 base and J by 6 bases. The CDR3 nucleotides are TGTGCCAGCAGCTTAGTCTCGGGCGGGAGGGCCGCGGATACGCAGTATTTT. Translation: CASSLVSGGRAADTQYF.

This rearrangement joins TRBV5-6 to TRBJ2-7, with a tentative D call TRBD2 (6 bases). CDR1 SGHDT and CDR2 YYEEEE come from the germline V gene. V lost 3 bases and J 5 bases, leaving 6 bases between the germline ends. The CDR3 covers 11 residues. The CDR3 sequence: CASSSSDEQYF. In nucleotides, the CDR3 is TGTGCCAGCAGCTCTAGCGACGAGCAGTACTTC.

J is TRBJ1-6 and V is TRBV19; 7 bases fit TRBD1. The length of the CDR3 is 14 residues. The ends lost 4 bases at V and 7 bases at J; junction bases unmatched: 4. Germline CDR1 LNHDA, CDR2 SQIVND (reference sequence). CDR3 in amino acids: CASSTGTENSPLHF. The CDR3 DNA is TGTGCCAGTAGTACCGGGACAGAAAATTCACCCCTCCACTTT.

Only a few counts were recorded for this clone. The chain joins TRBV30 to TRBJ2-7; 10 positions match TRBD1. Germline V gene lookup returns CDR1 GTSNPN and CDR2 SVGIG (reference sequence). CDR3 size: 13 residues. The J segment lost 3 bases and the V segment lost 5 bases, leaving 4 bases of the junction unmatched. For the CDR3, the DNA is TGTGCCTGGGGGACAGGGGCTGGCTACGAGCAGTACTTC. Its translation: CAWGTGAGYEQYF. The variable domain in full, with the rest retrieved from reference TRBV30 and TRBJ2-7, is SQTIHQWPATLVQPVGSPLSLECTVEGTSNPNLYWYRQAAGRGLQLLFYSVGIGQISSEVPQNLSASRPQDRQFILSSKKLLLSDSGFYLCAWGTGAGYEQYFGPGTRLTVT.

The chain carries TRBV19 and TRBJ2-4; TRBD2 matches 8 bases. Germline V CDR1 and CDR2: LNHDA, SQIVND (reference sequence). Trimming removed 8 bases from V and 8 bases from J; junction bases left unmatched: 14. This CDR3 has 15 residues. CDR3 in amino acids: CASRQRGNQGDIQYF. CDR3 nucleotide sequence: TGTGCCAGTCGGCAGCGGGGGAATCAAGGAGACATTCAGTACTTC.

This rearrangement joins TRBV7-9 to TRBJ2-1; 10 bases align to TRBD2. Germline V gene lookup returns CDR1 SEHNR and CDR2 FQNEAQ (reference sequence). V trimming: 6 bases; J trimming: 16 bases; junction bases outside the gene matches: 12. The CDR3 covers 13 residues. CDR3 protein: CASSLVRLAGDFF. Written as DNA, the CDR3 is TGTGCCAGCAGTCTAGTAAGGCTAGCGGGGGATTTCTTC.

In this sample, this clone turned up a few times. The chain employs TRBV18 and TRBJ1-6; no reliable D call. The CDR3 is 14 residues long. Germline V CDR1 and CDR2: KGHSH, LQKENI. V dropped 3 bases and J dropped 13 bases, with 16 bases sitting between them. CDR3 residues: CASSPNTQEAPLHF. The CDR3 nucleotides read TGTGCCAGCTCACCTAACACCCAGGAGGCCCCCCTCCACTTT.

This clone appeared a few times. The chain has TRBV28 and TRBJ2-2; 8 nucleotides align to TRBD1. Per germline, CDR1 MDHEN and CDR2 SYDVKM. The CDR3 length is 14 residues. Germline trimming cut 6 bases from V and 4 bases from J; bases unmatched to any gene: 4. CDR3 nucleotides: TGTGCCAGCAGCCCAGGGGGCTTCACCGGGGAGCTGTTTTTT. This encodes CASSPGGFTGELFF.

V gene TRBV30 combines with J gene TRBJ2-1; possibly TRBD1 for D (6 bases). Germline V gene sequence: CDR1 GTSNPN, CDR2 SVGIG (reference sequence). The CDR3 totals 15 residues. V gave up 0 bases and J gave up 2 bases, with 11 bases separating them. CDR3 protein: CAWSVRGLAYNEQFF. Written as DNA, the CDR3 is TGTGCCTGGAGTGTTAGGGGGTTGGCCTACAATGAGCAGTTCTTC.

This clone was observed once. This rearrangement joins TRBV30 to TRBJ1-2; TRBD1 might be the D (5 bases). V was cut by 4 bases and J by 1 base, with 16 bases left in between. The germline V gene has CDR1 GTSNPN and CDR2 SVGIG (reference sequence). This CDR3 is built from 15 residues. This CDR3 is CAWKVRRRGNYGYTF. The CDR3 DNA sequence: TGTGCCTGGAAGGTCAGGCGAAGGGGTAACTATGGCTACACCTTC.

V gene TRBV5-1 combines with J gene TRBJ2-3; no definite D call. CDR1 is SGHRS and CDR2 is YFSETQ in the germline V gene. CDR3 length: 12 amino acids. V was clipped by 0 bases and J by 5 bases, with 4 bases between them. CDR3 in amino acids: CASSLARDTQYF. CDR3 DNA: TGCGCCAGCAGCTTGGCCAGAGATACGCAGTATTTT. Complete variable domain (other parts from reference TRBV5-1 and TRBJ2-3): KAGVTQTPRYLIKTRGQQVTLSCSPISGHRSVSWYQQTPGQGLQFLFEYFSETQRNKGNFPGRFSGRQFSNSRSEMNVSTLELGDSALYLCASSLARDTQYFGPGTRLTVL.

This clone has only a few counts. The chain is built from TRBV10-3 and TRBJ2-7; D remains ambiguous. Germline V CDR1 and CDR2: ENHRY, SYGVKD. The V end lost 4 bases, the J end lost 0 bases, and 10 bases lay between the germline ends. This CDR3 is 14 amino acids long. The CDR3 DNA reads TGTGCCATCAGTGGCGTCGTGCGCTCCTACGAGCAGTACTTC. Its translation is CAISGVVRSYEQYF.

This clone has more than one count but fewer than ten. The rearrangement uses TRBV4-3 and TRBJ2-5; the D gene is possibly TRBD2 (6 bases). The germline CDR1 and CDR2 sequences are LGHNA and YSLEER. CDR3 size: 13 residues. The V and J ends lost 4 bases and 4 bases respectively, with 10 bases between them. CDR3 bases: TGCGCCAGCAGCCGGAGGGGTTCAGAGACCCAGTACTTC. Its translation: CASSRRGSETQYF.

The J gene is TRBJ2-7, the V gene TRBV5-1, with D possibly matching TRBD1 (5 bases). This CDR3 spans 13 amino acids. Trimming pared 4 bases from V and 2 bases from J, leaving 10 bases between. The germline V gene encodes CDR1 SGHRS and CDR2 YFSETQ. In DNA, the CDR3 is TGCGCCAGCAGCCATGACAGACCCTACGAGCAGTACTTC. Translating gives CASSHDRPYEQYF.

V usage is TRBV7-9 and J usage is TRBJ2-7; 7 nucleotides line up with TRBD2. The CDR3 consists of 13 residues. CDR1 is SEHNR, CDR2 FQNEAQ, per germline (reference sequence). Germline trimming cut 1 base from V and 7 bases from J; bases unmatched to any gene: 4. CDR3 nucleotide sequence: TGTGCCAGCAGCTTAGTTAACGGGGGGGAGCAGTACTTC. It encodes CASSLVNGGEQYF. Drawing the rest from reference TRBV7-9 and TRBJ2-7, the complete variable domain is DTGVSQNPRHKITKRGQNVTFRCDPISEHNRLYWYRQTLGQGPEFLTYFQNEAQLEKSRLLSDRFSAERPKGSFSTLEIQRTEQGDSAMYLCASSLVNGGEQYFGPGTRLTVT.

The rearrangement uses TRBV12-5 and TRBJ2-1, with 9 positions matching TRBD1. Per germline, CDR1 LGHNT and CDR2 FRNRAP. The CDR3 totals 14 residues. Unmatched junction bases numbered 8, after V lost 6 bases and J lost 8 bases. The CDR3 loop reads CASGYTGGMDEQFF. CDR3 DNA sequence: TGTGCTAGTGGCTACACAGGGGGCATGGATGAGCAGTTCTTC.

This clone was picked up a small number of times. The CDR3 nucleotides read TGTGCCAGCAGCCGAAACAGGGGGGAGCAGTACTTC. It is translated as CASSRNRGEQYF. The gene calls are TRBV28 and TRBJ2-7, with 8 bases aligning to TRBD1. Trimming took 6 bases from V and 7 from J; bases not matched to a gene: 5. The germline V gene encodes CDR1 MDHEN and CDR2 SYDVKM. This CDR3 spans 12 amino acids.

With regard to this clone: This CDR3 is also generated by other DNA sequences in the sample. CDR3 sequence: CASSLGQELYEQYF. In DNA, the CDR3 is TGCGCCAGCAGCTTGGGACAGGAACTATACGAGCAGTACTTC. The chain is built from TRBV5-1 and TRBJ2-7; TRBD1 might be the D (6 bases). Trimming stripped 0 bases from V and 4 bases from J, with 11 bases between. Germline CDR1 SGHRS, CDR2 YFSETQ. This CDR3 is 14 amino acids long.